Following are 16 T cell receptor beta chains from one sample sequenced in a study of blood T cell repertoires in COVID-19. The repertoire was sequenced with immunoSEQ multiplex PCR; TCRdb's copy has only in-frame clones and lacks some. The data contain approximately 300,000 clones, roughly 88% of them singletons. Sequenced: peripheral blood. The receptor set was obtained from a human donor with COVID-19, enrolled during active disease. The donor label of this sample is uncertain.

The chain couples TRBV24-1 to TRBJ2-7; D is possibly TRBD1 (6 bases). CDR3 size: 13 residues. Germline CDR1 is KGHDR and CDR2 is SFDVKD. Trimming took off 4 bases at V and 4 bases at J, with 10 bases between the two ends. As DNA, the CDR3 is TGTGCCACCAGTGACCCTACAGGGTACGAGCAGTACTTC. Translated: CATSDPTGYEQYF.

This clone has just one count. This rearrangement joins TRBV28 to TRBJ1-6; D perhaps matches TRBD1 (6 bases). Between the trimmed V and J ends, which lost 4 bases and 5 bases, there was a span of 15 bases. Germline lookup yields CDR1 MDHEN and CDR2 SYDVKM. This CDR3 spans 16 amino acids. The CDR3 protein is CASSSMTGWNNSPLHF. The DNA of the CDR3 is TGTGCCAGCAGTTCAATGACAGGATGGAATAATTCACCCCTCCACTTT.

The chain carries TRBV30 and TRBJ1-2, with D unclear. V lost 2 bases and J 8 bases, leaving 15 bases between the germline ends. This CDR3 region has 13 residues. Germline V gives CDR1 GTSNPN, CDR2 SVGIG (reference sequence). The CDR3 loop is CAWSPGAVRGYTF. The CDR3 nucleotides are TGTGCCTGGAGTCCAGGCGCTGTGAGAGGCTACACCTTC. Filled out from reference TRBV30 and TRBJ1-2, the complete variable domain reads SQTIHQWPATLVQPVGSPLSLECTVEGTSNPNLYWYRQAAGRGLQLLFYSVGIGQISSEVPQNLSASRPQDRQFILSSKKLLLSDSGFYLCAWSPGAVRGYTFGSGTRLTVV.

J is TRBJ2-1 and V is TRBV2; a weak D match, TRBD2 (5 bases). CDR3 length: 14 amino acids. Trimming cost V 6 bases and J 10 bases, with 19 bases left between them. Germline V gene lookup returns CDR1 SNHLY and CDR2 FYNNEI. CDR3 bases: TGTGCCAGCAGGCCCCCTAGCAGGTCTATGGAGCAGTTCTTC. Amino acid sequence: CASRPPSRSMEQFF.

The rearrangement links TRBV30 to TRBJ1-3, with 7 bases matching TRBD1. V dropped 2 bases and J dropped 0; count of bases not matched to a gene: 1. Germline loops: CDR1 GTSNPN, CDR2 SVGIG (reference sequence). The CDR3 is 14 residues long. The DNA for the CDR3 is TGTGCCTGGAGTCACAGGGGCTCTGGAAACACCATATATTTT. It codes for CAWSHRGSGNTIYF.

This chain uses TRBV11-3 with TRBJ2-7; 7 bases are shared with TRBD2. This CDR3 comprises 17 residues. Germline CDR1 is SGHNT and CDR2 is YENEEA. Unmatched junction bases numbered 10, after V lost 0 bases and J lost 2 bases. CDR3 sequence: CASSLDLGPGLPYEQYF. DNA of the CDR3: TGTGCCAGCAGCTTAGATTTGGGGCCGGGACTACCCTACGAGCAGTACTTC.

This clone was seen a handful of times. The CDR3 bases are TGTGCCAGCAGCTTAGCGCAAAAGGGGTACGAGCAGTACTTC. It codes for CASSLAQKGYEQYF. J is TRBJ2-7 and V is TRBV11-1; weak D call: TRBD1 (5 bases). Per the germline V gene, CDR1 is SGHAT and CDR2 is FQDESV (reference sequence). The germline V and J ends were trimmed by 0 bases and 4 bases, with 10 bases remaining between them. The CDR3 runs to 14 residues.

With respect to this clone: A junction boundary mismatches the germline segment, possibly from a read error. The chain joins TRBV15 to TRBJ2-5; a weak D match, TRBD2 (5 bases). Germline loops: CDR1 LNHNV, CDR2 YYDKDF (reference sequence). The length of the CDR3 is 15 residues. The CDR3 coding sequence is TGTGCCACCAGCAGAGATGGAGGCTTCCAAGAGGCCCAGTACTTC. Translated, it gives CATSRDGGFQEAQYF.

This chain uses TRBV5-1 with TRBJ1-2; D is undetermined. The CDR3 spans 14 residues. Germline V lookup: CDR1 SGHRS, CDR2 YFSETQ. Trimming stripped 3 bases from V and 0 bases from J, with 9 bases between. The CDR3 reads CASSWEGTNYGYTF. As DNA, the CDR3 is TGCGCCAGCAGCTGGGAGGGAACTAACTATGGCTACACCTTC. The variable domain in full, with the rest retrieved from reference TRBV5-1 and TRBJ1-2, is KAGVTQTPRYLIKTRGQQVTLSCSPISGHRSVSWYQQTPGQGLQFLFEYFSETQRNKGNFPGRFSGRQFSNSRSEMNVSTLELGDSALYLCASSWEGTNYGYTFGSGTRLTVV.

The rearrangement uses TRBV4-1 and TRBJ2-7; perhaps TRBD1 as D (7 bases). The germline gives CDR1 MGHRA, CDR2 YSYEKL. This CDR3 is built from 15 residues. Trimming cost V 1 base and J 2 bases, with 12 bases left between them. CDR3 DNA: TGCGCCAGCAGCCAAGCGGAGGGGGCCCCCTACGAGCAGTACTTC. This gives the protein CASSQAEGAPYEQYF.

This chain links TRBV7-9 with TRBJ1-2; D gene uncertain. The germline V gene has CDR1 SEHNR and CDR2 FQNEAQ (reference sequence). This CDR3 is built from 12 residues. The V and J ends lost 3 bases and 13 bases respectively, with 15 bases between them. DNA for the CDR3: TGTGCCAGCAGCTTGGAACCGATGGGGAGCACCTTC. Amino acids: CASSLEPMGSTF.

This sequence joins TRBV3-1 (or the pseudogene TRBV3-2) and TRBJ2-5, with 11 bases lining up with TRBD1. The CDR3 extends over 17 amino acids. Germline CDR1 is LGHDT and CDR2 is YNNKEL (reference sequence). The V and J ends lost 3 bases and 3 bases, in that order; junction bases with no gene match: 9. The CDR3 sequence is CASSHRPGQGVKETQYF. The CDR3 nucleotides are TGTGCCAGCAGCCATCGTCCGGGACAGGGGGTAAAAGAGACCCAGTACTTC.

V is TRBV19 and J is TRBJ1-1, with TRBD1 matching 8 bases. Germline assignment: CDR1 LNHDA and CDR2 SQIVND (reference sequence). With 5 bases clipped from V and 0 bases from J, the junction kept 5 bases outside the gene matches. This CDR3 region has 15 residues. DNA for the CDR3: TGTGCCAGTAGTGACAGGGGACGAATGAACACTGAAGCTTTCTTT. Its translation: CASSDRGRMNTEAFF.

The chain employs TRBV2 and TRBJ2-3, with TRBD2 matching over 12 bases. The CDR3 totals 15 residues. Trimming cost V 5 bases and J 6 bases; bases outside gene matches: 6. Germline CDR1 is SNHLY and CDR2 is FYNNEI. The CDR3 nucleotides are TGTGCCAGCAGTACTCTAGCGGGAGGGCTTGATACGCAGTATTTT. Translation gives CASSTLAGGLDTQYF.

This clone was seen a single time. This rearrangement joins TRBV6-1 to TRBJ1-1; D is uncertain. V lost 3 bases, J lost 9 bases, and 11 bases lay in between. The length of the CDR3 is 12 residues. Germline CDR1 is MNHNS and CDR2 is SASEGT. CDR3 sequence (DNA): TGTGCCAGCAGTGAGCCGAGGGAGCAAGCTTTCTTT. It encodes CASSEPREQAFF.

The V and J genes are TRBV6-6 and TRBJ2-5; the match to TRBD2 covers 12 bases. Germline CDR1 and CDR2: MNHNY and SVGAGI (reference sequence). After removal of 5 bases from V and 5 bases from J, the junction contained 6 bases not matched to a gene. This CDR3 contains 15 residues. Here the CDR3 reads CASSPLTSGSETQYF. The DNA of the CDR3 is TGTGCCAGCAGTCCTTTGACTAGCGGGAGTGAGACCCAGTACTTC.